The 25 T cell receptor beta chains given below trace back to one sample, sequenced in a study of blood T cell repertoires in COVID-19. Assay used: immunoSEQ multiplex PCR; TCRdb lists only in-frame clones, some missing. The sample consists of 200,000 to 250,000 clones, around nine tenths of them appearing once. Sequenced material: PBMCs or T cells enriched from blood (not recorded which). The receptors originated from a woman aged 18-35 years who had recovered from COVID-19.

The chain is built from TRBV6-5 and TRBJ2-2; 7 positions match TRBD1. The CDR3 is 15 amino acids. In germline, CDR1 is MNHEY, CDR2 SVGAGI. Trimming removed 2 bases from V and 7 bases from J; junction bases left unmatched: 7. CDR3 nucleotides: TGTGCCAGCAGTTACGGGGACAGACCCATCGGGGAGCTGTTTTTT. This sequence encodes CASSYGDRPIGELFF.

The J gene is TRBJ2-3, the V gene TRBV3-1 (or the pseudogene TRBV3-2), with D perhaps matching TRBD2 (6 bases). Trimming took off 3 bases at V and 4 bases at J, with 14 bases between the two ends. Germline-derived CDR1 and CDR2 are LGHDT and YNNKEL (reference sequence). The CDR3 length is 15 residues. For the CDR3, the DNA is TGTGCCAGCAGCCACATAGCGGATGTCCCAGATACGCAGTATTTT. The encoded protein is CASSHIADVPDTQYF.

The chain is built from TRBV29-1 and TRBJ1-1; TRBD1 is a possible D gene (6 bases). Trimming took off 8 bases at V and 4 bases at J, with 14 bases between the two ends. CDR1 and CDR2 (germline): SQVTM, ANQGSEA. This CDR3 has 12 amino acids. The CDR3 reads CSPIPGVTEAFF. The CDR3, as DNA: TGCAGCCCCATTCCAGGGGTCACTGAAGCTTTCTTT.

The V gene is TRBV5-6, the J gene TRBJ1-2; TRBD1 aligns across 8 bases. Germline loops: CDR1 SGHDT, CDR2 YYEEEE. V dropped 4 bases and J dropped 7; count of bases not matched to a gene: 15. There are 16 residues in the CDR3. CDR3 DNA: TGTGCCAGCAGCCTAAGCCTCAGGGGGCGCGATAGTGGCTACACCTTC. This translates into CASSLSLRGRDSGYTF.

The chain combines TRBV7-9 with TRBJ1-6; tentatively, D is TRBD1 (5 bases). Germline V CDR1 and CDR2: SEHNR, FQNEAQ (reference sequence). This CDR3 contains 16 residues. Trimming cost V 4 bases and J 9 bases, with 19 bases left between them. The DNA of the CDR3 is TGTGCCAGCAGCTCCCCAGCCGGGGGACTTGGTTCACCCCTCCACTTT. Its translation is CASSSPAGGLGSPLHF.

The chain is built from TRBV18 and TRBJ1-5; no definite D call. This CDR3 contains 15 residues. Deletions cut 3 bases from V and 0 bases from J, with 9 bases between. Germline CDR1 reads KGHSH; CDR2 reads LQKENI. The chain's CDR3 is CASSPRRYSNQPQHF. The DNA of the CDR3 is TGTGCCAGCTCACCCCGGCGGTATAGCAATCAGCCCCAGCATTTT.

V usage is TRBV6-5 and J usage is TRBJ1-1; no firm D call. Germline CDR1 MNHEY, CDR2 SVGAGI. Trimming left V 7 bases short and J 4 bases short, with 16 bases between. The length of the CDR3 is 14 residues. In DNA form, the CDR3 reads TGTGCCAGCACCTCCCTTGACACATTCACTGAAGCTTTCTTT. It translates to CASTSLDTFTEAFF.

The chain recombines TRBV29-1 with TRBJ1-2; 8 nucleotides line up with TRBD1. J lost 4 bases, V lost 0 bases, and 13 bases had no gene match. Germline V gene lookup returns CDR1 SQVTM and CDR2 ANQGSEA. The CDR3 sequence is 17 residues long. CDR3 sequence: CSVEDHVAGGAGYGYTF. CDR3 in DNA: TGCAGCGTTGAAGATCATGTGGCAGGGGGCGCCGGCTATGGCTACACCTTC.

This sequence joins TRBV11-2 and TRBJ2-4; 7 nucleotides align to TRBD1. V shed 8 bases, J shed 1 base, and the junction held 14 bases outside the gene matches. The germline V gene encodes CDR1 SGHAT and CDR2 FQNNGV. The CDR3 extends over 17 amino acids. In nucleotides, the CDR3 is TGTGCCAGCGCATCGTCATACAGGGGATGGGCCAAAAACATTCAGTACTTC. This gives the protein CASASSYRGWAKNIQYF.

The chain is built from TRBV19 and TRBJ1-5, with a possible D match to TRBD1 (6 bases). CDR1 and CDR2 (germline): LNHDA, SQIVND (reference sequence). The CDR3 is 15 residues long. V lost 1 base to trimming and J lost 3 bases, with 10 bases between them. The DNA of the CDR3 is TGTGCCAGTAGTATAGTCCGGACAGCCAATCAGCCCCAGCATTTT. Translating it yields CASSIVRTANQPQHF.

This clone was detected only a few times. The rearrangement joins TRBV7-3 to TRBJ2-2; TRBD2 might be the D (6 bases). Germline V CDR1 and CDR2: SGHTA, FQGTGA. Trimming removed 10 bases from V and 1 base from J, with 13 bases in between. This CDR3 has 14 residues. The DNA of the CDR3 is TGTGCCACCGTAGCGGAATTGAACACCGGGGAGCTGTTTTTT. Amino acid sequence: CATVAELNTGELFF.

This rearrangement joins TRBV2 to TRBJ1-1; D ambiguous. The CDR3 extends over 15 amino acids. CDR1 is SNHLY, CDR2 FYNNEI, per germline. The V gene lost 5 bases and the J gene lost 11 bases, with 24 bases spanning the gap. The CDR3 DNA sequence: TGTGCCAGCAGTCCCCATGGAGGCGGTCTGGCGGGGGCTTTCTTT. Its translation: CASSPHGGGLAGAFF.

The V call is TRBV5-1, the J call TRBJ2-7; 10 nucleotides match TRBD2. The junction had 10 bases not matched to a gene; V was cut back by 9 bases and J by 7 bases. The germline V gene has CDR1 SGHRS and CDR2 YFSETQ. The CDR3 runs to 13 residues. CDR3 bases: TGCGCCATCCCGATTAAGCGGGGGGGGGAGCAGTACTTC. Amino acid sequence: CAIPIKRGGEQYF.

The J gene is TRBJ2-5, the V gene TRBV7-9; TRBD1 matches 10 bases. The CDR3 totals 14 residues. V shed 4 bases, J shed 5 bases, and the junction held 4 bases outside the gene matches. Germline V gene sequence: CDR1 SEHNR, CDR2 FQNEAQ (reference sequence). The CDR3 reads CASSSRTGGETQYF. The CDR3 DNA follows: TGTGCCAGCAGCTCGCGGACAGGGGGTGAGACCCAGTACTTC.

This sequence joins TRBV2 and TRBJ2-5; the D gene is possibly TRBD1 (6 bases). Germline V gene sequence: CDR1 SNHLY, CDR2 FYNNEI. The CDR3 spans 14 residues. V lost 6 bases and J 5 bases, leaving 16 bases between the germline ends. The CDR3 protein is CASRDRTEPETQYF. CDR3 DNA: TGTGCCAGCAGAGATAGGACAGAGCCGGAGACCCAGTACTTC.

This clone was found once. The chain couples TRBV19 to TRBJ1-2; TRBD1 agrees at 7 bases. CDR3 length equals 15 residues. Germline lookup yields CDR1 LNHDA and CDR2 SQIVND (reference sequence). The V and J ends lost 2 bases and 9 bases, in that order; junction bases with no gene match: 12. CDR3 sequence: CASSITEGASWSYTF. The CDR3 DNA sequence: TGTGCCAGTAGTATAACGGAGGGGGCGAGTTGGAGCTACACCTTC.

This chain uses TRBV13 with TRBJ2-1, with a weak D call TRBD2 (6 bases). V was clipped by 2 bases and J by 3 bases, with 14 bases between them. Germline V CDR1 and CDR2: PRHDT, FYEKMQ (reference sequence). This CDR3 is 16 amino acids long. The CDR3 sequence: CASSLRGRDLYNEQFF. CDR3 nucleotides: TGTGCCAGCAGCTTAAGAGGGCGGGATCTCTACAATGAGCAGTTCTTC. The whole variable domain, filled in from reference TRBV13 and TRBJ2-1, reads AAGVIQSPRHLIKEKRETATLKCYPIPRHDTVYWYQQGPGQDPQFLISFYEKMQSDKGSIPDRFSAQQFSDYHSELNMSSLELGDSALYFCASSLRGRDLYNEQFFGPGTRLTVL.

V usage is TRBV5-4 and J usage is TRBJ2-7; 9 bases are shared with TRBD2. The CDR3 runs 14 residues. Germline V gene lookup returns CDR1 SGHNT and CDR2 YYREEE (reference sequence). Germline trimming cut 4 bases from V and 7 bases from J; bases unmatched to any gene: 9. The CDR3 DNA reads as TGTGCCAGCAGCCGTAGCGGGGGATTGGAGGAGCAGTACTTC. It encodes CASSRSGGLEEQYF.

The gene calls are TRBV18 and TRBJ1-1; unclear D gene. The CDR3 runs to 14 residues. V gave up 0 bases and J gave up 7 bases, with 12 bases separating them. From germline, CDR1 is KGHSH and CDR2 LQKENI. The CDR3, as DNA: TGTGCCAGCTCACCACCATCTGCAGGATTTGAAGCTTTCTTT. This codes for CASSPPSAGFEAFF.

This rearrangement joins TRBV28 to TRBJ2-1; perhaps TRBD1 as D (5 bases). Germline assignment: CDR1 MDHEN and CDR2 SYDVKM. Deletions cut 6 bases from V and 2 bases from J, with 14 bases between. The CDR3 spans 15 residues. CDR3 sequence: CASSADRDPYNEQFF. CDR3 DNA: TGTGCCAGCAGCGCCGACAGAGACCCCTACAATGAGCAGTTCTTC. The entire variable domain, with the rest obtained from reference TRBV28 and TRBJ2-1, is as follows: DVKVTQSSRYLVKRTGEKVFLECVQDMDHENMFWYRQDPGLGLRLIYFSYDVKMKEKGDIPEGYSVSREKKERFSLILESASTNQTSMYLCASSADRDPYNEQFFGPGTRLTVL.

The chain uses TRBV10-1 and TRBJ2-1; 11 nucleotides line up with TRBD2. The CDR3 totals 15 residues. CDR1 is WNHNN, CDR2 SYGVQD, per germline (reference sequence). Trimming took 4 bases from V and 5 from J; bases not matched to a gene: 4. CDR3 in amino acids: CASSGPGLADNEQFF. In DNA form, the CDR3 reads TGCGCCAGCAGTGGTCCGGGACTAGCGGACAATGAGCAGTTCTTC.

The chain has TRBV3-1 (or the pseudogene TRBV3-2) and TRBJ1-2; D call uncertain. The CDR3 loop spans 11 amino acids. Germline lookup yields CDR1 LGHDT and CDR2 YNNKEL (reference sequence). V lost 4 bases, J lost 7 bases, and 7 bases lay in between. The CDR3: CASSLGSGYTF. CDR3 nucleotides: TGTGCCAGCAGCCTCGGTTCTGGCTACACCTTC.

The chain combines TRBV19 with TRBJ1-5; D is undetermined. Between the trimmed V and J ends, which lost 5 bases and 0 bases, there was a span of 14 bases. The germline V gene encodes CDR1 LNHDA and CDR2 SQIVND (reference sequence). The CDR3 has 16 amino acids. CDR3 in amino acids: CASSPRGQYSNQPQHF. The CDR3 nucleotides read TGTGCCAGTAGTCCGCGAGGGCAATATAGCAATCAGCCCCAGCATTTT.

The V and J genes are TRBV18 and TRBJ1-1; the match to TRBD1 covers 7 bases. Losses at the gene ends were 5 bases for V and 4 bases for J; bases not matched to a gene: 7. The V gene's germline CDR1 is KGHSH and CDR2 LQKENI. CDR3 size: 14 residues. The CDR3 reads CASSGLRQGTEAFF. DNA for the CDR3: TGTGCCAGCTCAGGGCTTAGACAGGGCACTGAAGCTTTCTTT.

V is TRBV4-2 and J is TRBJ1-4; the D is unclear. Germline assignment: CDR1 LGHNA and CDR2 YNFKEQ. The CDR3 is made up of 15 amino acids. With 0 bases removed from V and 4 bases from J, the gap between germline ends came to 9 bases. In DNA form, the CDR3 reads TGTGCCAGCAGCCAAGATATCGGGATTAATGAAAAACTGTTTTTT. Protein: CASSQDIGINEKLFF.